The 29 T cell receptor beta chains below were found in one sample sequenced in a study of T cells in Graves' hyperthyroidism and ophthalmopathy (dated by TCRdb to the late 2010s). Library creation used multiplex PCR. Sequencer: Illumina HiSeq 2000. TCR beta CDR3 regions were amplified from RNA transcripts. The first round of RT-PCR for the TCR CDR3 was performed with the HTBI primer set and the Qiagen OneStep RT-PCR kit. Using fastp at Q25 and MiXCR, TCRdb reprocessed the public reads and kept productive beta chains. Entries that share a CDR3 protein sequence are merged under the most common genes and DNA. This sample has about 400,000 distinct CDR3 sequences in its table, and over 11% of those were observed once. The ten largest clones take up around 27% of the sample. Sequencing used blood. The origin of the receptors is a man aged 50-60 years with Graves' ophthalmopathy.

Many counts were recorded for this clonotype. V is TRBV30 and J is TRBJ2-3; D possibly uses TRBD1 or TRBD2 (6 bases each). Per the germline V gene, CDR1 is GTSNPN and CDR2 is SVGIG (reference sequence). V lost 0 bases to trimming and J lost 6 bases, with 19 bases between them. CDR3 length: 16 amino acids. The CDR3 DNA reads TGTGCCTGGAGTGTACGGGGGCGGACCCCATCGGATACGCAGTATTTT. This gives the protein CAWSVRGRTPSDTQYF.

The chain is built from TRBV28 and TRBJ2-2; 7 bases align to TRBD2. Per germline, CDR1 MDHEN and CDR2 SYDVKM. The CDR3 spans 14 residues. The V and J ends lost 7 bases and 2 bases, in that order; junction bases with no gene match: 4. The CDR3 protein is CASTWGGNTGELFF. For the CDR3, the DNA is TGTGCCAGCACTTGGGGGGGTAACACCGGGGAGCTGTTTTTT.

V and J are TRBV20-1 and TRBJ1-2; D might be TRBD1 (6 bases). CDR1 and CDR2 (germline): DFQATT, SNEGSKA (reference sequence). Between the trimmed V and J ends, which lost 1 base and 4 bases, there was a span of 16 bases. The CDR3 length is 15 residues. DNA for the CDR3: TGCAGTGCTAGAGCGCCAGGGGCAGGGAGCTATGGCTACACCTTC. This translates into CSARAPGAGSYGYTF.

This clonotype came up a few times. This chain uses TRBV6-7 with TRBJ1-5, with 9 bases that match TRBD1. TRBV6-7 is identified as an open reading frame with a role that is uncertain. The CDR3 contains 13 residues. CDR3: CHHRGQRNQPQHF. CDR3 nucleotide sequence: TGTCATCACAGGGGGCAGAGGAATCAGCCCCAGCATTTT.

This clonotype has more than one count but fewer than ten. The chain links TRBV14 to TRBJ2-7; D is possibly TRBD2 (5 bases). Germline V CDR1 and CDR2: SGHDN, FVKESK. Trimming left V 8 bases short and J 3 bases short, with 14 bases between. The CDR3 runs 13 residues. The CDR3 nucleotides read TGTGCCAGCTCGAGGGTTTTTGGCTACGAGCAGTACTTC. Protein product: CASSRVFGYEQYF. Looking up the rest from reference TRBV14 and TRBJ2-7 gives the full variable domain: EAGVTQFPSHSVIEKGQTVTLRCDPISGHDNLYWYRRVMGKEIKFLLHFVKESKQDESGMPNNRFLAERTGGTYSTLKVQPAELEDSGVYFCASSRVFGYEQYFGPGTRLTVT.

This clonotype was counted between two and nine times. The genes are TRBV20-1 and TRBJ2-1; TRBD2 matches at 10 bases. J gave up 9 bases and V 6 bases, and 8 bases lay outside the gene matches. This CDR3 has 13 amino acids. Germline CDR1 and CDR2: DFQATT and SNEGSKA (reference sequence). The CDR3 here is CSATGLALGEQFF. The CDR3 DNA follows: TGCAGTGCCACGGGACTAGCGTTGGGTGAGCAGTTCTTC.

A note on this clonotype: A much larger clone lies one base from this, so it may be a read error. The V gene is TRBV7-4, the J gene TRBJ2-2; the D gene is possibly TRBD2 (6 bases). V gave up 9 bases and J gave up 0 bases, with 11 bases separating them. Germline CDR1 SGHVT, CDR2 SQSDAQ. CDR3 length: 14 residues. The CDR3 bases are TGTGCCAGACAGGACTACTCGAACACCGGGGAGCTGTTTTTT. Translating gives CARQDYSNTGELFF.

This clonotype was detected ten times or more. The rearrangement joins TRBV5-1 to TRBJ1-1, with unresolved D. V gave up 4 bases and J gave up 5 bases, with 12 bases separating them. The CDR3 spans 13 residues. The germline V gene encodes CDR1 SGHRS and CDR2 YFSETQ. CDR3: CASSLGLGTEAFF. CDR3 nucleotide sequence: TGCGCCAGCAGCCTGGGCCTGGGTACTGAAGCTTTCTTT.

This clonotype occurred many times. The J gene is TRBJ2-1, the V gene TRBV6-1; D may be TRBD1 or TRBD2 (6 bases each). Per the germline V gene, CDR1 is MNHNS and CDR2 is SASEGT. Between the trimmed V and J ends, which lost 7 bases and 7 bases, there was a span of 20 bases. CDR3 length: 15 amino acids. The CDR3 region is CASKGPTRGGNEQFF. CDR3 in DNA: TGTGCCAGCAAGGGGCCAACTAGAGGGGGGAATGAGCAGTTCTTC.

The rearrangement uses TRBV24-1 and TRBJ2-1, with 7 bases matching TRBD2. The CDR3 sequence is 16 residues long. V shed 4 bases, J shed 7 bases, and the junction held 12 bases outside the gene matches. Germline V lookup: CDR1 KGHDR, CDR2 SFDVKD. Here the CDR3 reads CATSDPGGNRYNEQFF. The CDR3 DNA is TGTGCCACCAGTGACCCGGGAGGAAATAGGTATAATGAGCAGTTCTTC.

This clonotype was counted ten times or more. V is TRBV2 and J is TRBJ2-7; 8 bases line up with TRBD2. Germline trimming cut 10 bases from V and 3 bases from J; bases unmatched to any gene: 8. The CDR3 consists of 13 residues. Per germline, CDR1 SNHLY and CDR2 FYNNEI. CDR3 residues: CATLREGLYEQYF. For the CDR3, the DNA is TGTGCCACCCTACGGGAGGGCCTCTACGAGCAGTACTTC.

There are many counts of this clonotype. V gene TRBV7-8 combines with J gene TRBJ2-3; 9 bases match TRBD2. The CDR3 loop spans 19 amino acids. CDR1 is SGHVS, CDR2 FQNEAQ, per germline. Trimming took 5 bases from V and 0 from J; bases not matched to a gene: 15. The CDR3 nucleotides read TGTGCCAGCAGCCCCCCGCCGCGACTAGCGGCCCGAAGCACAGATACGCAGTATTTT. It encodes CASSPPPRLAARSTDTQYF.

This clonotype was recorded a few times. The genes are TRBV2 and TRBJ2-7; the match to TRBD2 covers 15 bases. The CDR3 length is 16 residues. After removal of 8 bases from V and 6 bases from J, the junction contained 11 bases not matched to a gene. CDR1 is SNHLY, CDR2 FYNNEI, per germline. The CDR3 region has the DNA TGTGCCAGCTCCCCGGGACTAGCGGGAGGCACCTCCGAGCAGTACTTC. It specifies CASSPGLAGGTSEQYF.

This clonotype was picked up a small number of times. The V call is TRBV27, the J call TRBJ2-3; maybe TRBD2 (6 bases). With 9 bases removed from V and 1 base from J, the gap between germline ends came to 14 bases. In germline, CDR1 is MNHEY, CDR2 SMNVEV (reference sequence). This CDR3 region has 14 residues. CDR3 coding DNA: TGTGCCAGGCGGTTATGGGGGGGCACAGATACGCAGTATTTT. Its translation: CARRLWGGTDTQYF.

This clonotype was recorded many times. This chain joins TRBV3-1 and TRBJ1-1; no firm D call. Trimming removed 4 bases at V and 0 bases at J, with 12 bases between. This CDR3 is built from 15 residues. Germline lookup yields CDR1 LGHDT and CDR2 YNNKEL (reference sequence). The CDR3 is CASSPRAVMNTEAFF. CDR3 sequence (DNA): TGTGCCAGCAGCCCCCGCGCAGTCATGAACACTGAAGCTTTCTTT.

This clonotype appeared many times. The chain joins TRBV15 to TRBJ2-1, with 10 bases matching TRBD2. V gave up 0 bases and J gave up 5 bases; unmatched junction bases: 4. CDR3 length: 16 residues. Germline CDR1 is LNHNV and CDR2 is YYDKDF (reference sequence). The CDR3 sequence: CATSRDLAGVDNEQFF. CDR3 in DNA: TGTGCCACCAGCAGAGATCTAGCGGGAGTTGACAATGAGCAGTTCTTC.

Here the CDR3 reads CASSLGWGMDEQFF. The CDR3 region has the DNA TGTGCCAGCAGCTTAGGTTGGGGGATGGATGAGCAGTTCTTC. The chain carries TRBV7-2 and TRBJ2-1; D is perhaps TRBD1 or TRBD2 (5 bases each). This CDR3 region has 14 residues. Trimming cost V 1 base and J 8 bases, with 12 bases left between them. CDR1 and CDR2 (germline): SGHTA, FQGNSA.

This clonotype was picked up many times. This chain uses TRBV12-3 or TRBV12-4 with TRBJ2-3, with 7 bases fitting TRBD1. The CDR3 length is 15 residues. J lost 2 bases, V lost 5 bases, and 7 bases had no gene match. CDR3 amino acids: CASSIDRDSTDTQYF. The CDR3 DNA follows: TGTGCCAGCAGTATTGACAGGGATTCCACAGATACGCAGTATTTT.

This rearrangement joins TRBV29-1 to TRBJ2-7, with D perhaps TRBD1 or TRBD2 (5 bases each). The CDR3 has 14 residues. Germline-derived CDR1 and CDR2 are SQVTM and ANQGSEA. Trimming removed 2 bases from V and 1 base from J, with 12 bases in between. This CDR3 reads CSVEFGGTSYEQYF. DNA for the CDR3: TGCAGCGTTGAATTTGGGGGAACATCCTACGAGCAGTACTTC.

This clonotype was seen at least ten times. CDR3: CASSLMFGSQETQYF. The CDR3 region has the DNA TGCGCCAGCAGCTTGATGTTTGGCTCCCAAGAGACCCAGTACTTC. The chain links TRBV5-1 to TRBJ2-5; no clear D gene. Deletions cut 1 base from V and 1 base from J, with 11 bases between. Germline-derived CDR1 and CDR2 are SGHRS and YFSETQ. The CDR3 has 15 amino acids. Based on the CDR3 plus reference TRBV5-1 and TRBJ2-5, the full variable domain is KAGVTQTPRYLIKTRGQQVTLSCSPISGHRSVSWYQQTPGQGLQFLFEYFSETQRNKGNFPGRFSGRQFSNSRSEMNVSTLELGDSALYLCASSLMFGSQETQYFGPGTRLLVL.

This clonotype has a count of ten or more. J is TRBJ2-7 and V is TRBV3-1, with TRBD1 as a possible D gene (6 bases). The V end lost 3 bases, the J end lost 6 bases, and 18 bases lay between the germline ends. CDR3 length: 15 residues. CDR1 is LGHDT and CDR2 is YNNKEL in the germline V gene (reference sequence). CDR3 sequence (DNA): TGTGCCAGCAGCCACCCCGCCATTGGACAGACCGAGCAGTACTTC. Protein: CASSHPAIGQTEQYF.

There are a few counts of this clonotype. This chain connects TRBV18 to TRBJ2-7; 13 bases match TRBD2. With V trimmed by 0 bases and J by 7 bases, 9 bases remained unmatched. Germline CDR1 reads KGHSH; CDR2 reads LQKENI. This CDR3 spans 17 amino acids. The CDR3 loop reads CASSPPVRTSGSWEQYF. DNA for the CDR3: TGTGCCAGCTCACCACCGGTCCGGACTAGCGGGAGTTGGGAGCAGTACTTC.

This clonotype has a count of ten or more. The chain links TRBV12-3 or TRBV12-4 to TRBJ2-1; D not certain. This CDR3 comprises 12 residues. The germline V and J ends were trimmed by 2 bases and 9 bases, with 8 bases remaining between them. The CDR3: CASSLTRVEQFF. CDR3 nucleotides: TGTGCCAGCAGTTTAACGAGAGTTGAGCAGTTCTTC.

V and J are TRBV19 and TRBJ2-1, with TRBD2 matching over 7 bases. The J segment lost 6 bases and the V segment lost 6 bases, leaving 11 bases of the junction unmatched. There are 15 residues in the CDR3. Germline loops: CDR1 LNHDA, CDR2 SQIVND (reference sequence). The CDR3 DNA is TGTGCCAGTAGACCTTTGGCTAGCGGAGGCAATGAGCAGTTCTTC. Protein sequence: CASRPLASGGNEQFF. Looking up the rest from reference TRBV19 and TRBJ2-1 gives the full variable domain: DGGITQSPKYLFRKEGQNVTLSCEQNLNHDAMYWYRQDPGQGLRLIYYSQIVNDFQKGDIAEGYSVSREKKESFPLTVTSAQKNPTAFYLCASRPLASGGNEQFFGPGTRLTVL.

The chain carries TRBV2 and TRBJ2-3, with 9 bases matching TRBD1. The trim removed 4 bases at V and 2 bases at J, leaving 4 bases unmatched. Germline V lookup: CDR1 SNHLY, CDR2 FYNNEI. The CDR3 contains 15 residues. The CDR3 spells CASSAWDRDTDTQYF. The CDR3 DNA reads as TGTGCCAGCAGTGCATGGGACAGGGACACAGATACGCAGTATTTT.

Comment on this clonotype: The germline gene is not matched at one end of the junction; a read error may be the cause. V is TRBV12-5 and J is TRBJ1-2; the D gene is possibly TRBD1 (6 bases). Germline-derived CDR1 and CDR2 are LGHNT and FRNRAP. The length of the CDR3 is 15 residues. CDR3 sequence (DNA): TGTGCTAGTGGTCCCCCGACAGGAGGGATCGTTGGCTACGCCTTC. Its protein product is CASGPPTGGIVGYAF.

The chain combines TRBV15 with TRBJ2-3; D could derive from TRBD1 or TRBD2 (5 bases each). CDR3 length: 13 amino acids. The ends were cut back, 6 bases at V and 4 bases at J, with 11 bases in the middle. Germline V gene sequence: CDR1 LNHNV, CDR2 YYDKDF (reference sequence). CDR3 in amino acids: CATRVMGADTQYF. The CDR3 nucleotides read TGTGCCACCAGGGTCATGGGGGCAGATACGCAGTATTTT.

This clonotype was observed many times. The chain uses TRBV30 and TRBJ2-7, with 14 positions matching TRBD2. Trimming cost V 2 bases and J 6 bases; bases outside gene matches: 3. Looked up from germline, CDR1 is GTSNPN and CDR2 is SVGIG (reference sequence). This CDR3 contains 14 residues. CDR3 coding DNA: TGTGCCTGGAGTCGACTAGCGGGAGGGCGCGAGCAGTACTTC. The encoded protein is CAWSRLAGGREQYF.

This clonotype showed up many times. This chain links TRBV13 with TRBJ2-3; TRBD2 matches 8 bases. The V gene's germline CDR1 is PRHDT and CDR2 FYEKMQ (reference sequence). J lost 6 bases, V lost 2 bases, and 13 bases had no gene match. This CDR3 spans 17 amino acids. The CDR3 region has the DNA TGTGCCAGCAGCTTAAGTGCGGGGGGCACCGGGAGGGATACGCAGTATTTT. As protein: CASSLSAGGTGRDTQYF.